The T cell receptor (beta chain) under discussion was sequenced for a study of T cells in Graves' hyperthyroidism and ophthalmopathy. Notes on the study in general: Ophthalmopathy was separated from stable hyperthyroidism by a 13 V-J model. In blood, most of the thyroid clonotypes expanded above 0.001 were also present.

RNA transcripts gave rise to amplified TCR beta CDR3 regions. When the TCR CDR3 underwent first-round RT-PCR, the HTBI primer set was used. TCRdb reprocessed the multiplex PCR reads with MiXCR, giving one entry per CDR3 protein. The table lists about 560,000 distinct CDR3 sequences, just over 45% of them singletons. As for this clonotype: Its antigen is unknown.

Uncontrolled infections, other autoimmune diseases, pregnancy or lactation led to exclusion of patients. Diagnoses were made from clinical symptoms, serum measures (thyroxine and TRAb), thyroid ultrasound and orbital computed tomography. The ends lost 7 bases at V and 4 bases at J; junction bases unmatched: 9. Germline values: CDR1 SGHTA, CDR2 FQGNSA. CDR3 length: 14 amino acids. The TCR was taken from a woman aged 18-29 years with Graves' hyperthyroidism. The sequencing input was peripheral blood or thyroid tissue (not recorded which). This sequence joins TRBV7-2 and TRBJ1-2; TRBD1 matches at 7 bases. As DNA, the CDR3 is TGTGCCAGCAACTCCCGGCAGGGGGGCTATGGCTACACCTTC. Translating it yields CASNSRQGGYGYTF.